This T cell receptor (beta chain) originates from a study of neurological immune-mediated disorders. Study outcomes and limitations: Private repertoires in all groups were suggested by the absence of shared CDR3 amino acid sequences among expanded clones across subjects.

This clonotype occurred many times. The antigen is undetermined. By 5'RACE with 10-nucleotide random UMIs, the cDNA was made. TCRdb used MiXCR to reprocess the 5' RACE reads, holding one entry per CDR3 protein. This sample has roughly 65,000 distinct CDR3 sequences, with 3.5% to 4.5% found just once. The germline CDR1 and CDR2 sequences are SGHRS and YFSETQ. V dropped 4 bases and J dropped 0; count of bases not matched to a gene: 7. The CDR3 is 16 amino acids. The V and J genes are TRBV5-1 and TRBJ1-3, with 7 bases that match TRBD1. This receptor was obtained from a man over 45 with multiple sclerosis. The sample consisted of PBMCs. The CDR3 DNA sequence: TGCGCCAGCAGCCAAGAGGACAGGCTCTCTGGAAACACCATATATTTT. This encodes CASSQEDRLSGNTIYF.